These 15 T cell receptor beta chains were sequenced from one sample in a study of long-term antiretroviral therapy in people with HIV. A v3.0 immunoSEQ assay was performed at survey level. TCRdb's table, derived via immunoSEQ multiplex PCR, lists solely in-frame clones and lacks some. There are more than 7,000 clones in the sample; roughly 80% occur only once, and 20% to 30% lies in the top ten. The material was unsorted PBMCs, obtained 0.6 years before starting antiretroviral therapy. These receptors all come from a man in his forties with HIV.

The CDR3, as DNA: TGTGCCAGCAGTCGGGGTATCTCTTACGAGCAGTACTTC. Its protein product is CASSRGISYEQYF. The chain is built from TRBV28 and TRBJ2-7, with TRBD2 as a possible D gene (5 bases). Trimming took 5 bases from V and 4 from J, leaving 12 bases between them. The CDR3 covers 13 residues. The V gene's germline CDR1 is MDHEN and CDR2 SYDVKM.

This clone was recorded a few times. The genes are TRBV14 and TRBJ2-3; 8 bases fit TRBD2. The CDR3 length is 16 residues. Germline V lookup: CDR1 SGHDN, CDR2 FVKESK. J gave up 1 base and V 4 bases, and 7 bases lay outside the gene matches. CDR3 bases: TGTGCCAGCAGCCCCTTGGGGCGGGGGGGCACAGATACGCAGTATTTT. Encoded protein: CASSPLGRGGTDTQYF.

The chain carries TRBV5-1 and TRBJ1-2; a weak D match, TRBD1 (5 bases). Germline CDR1 reads SGHRS; CDR2 reads YFSETQ. With 3 bases removed from V and 3 bases from J, the gap between germline ends came to 9 bases. The CDR3 sequence is 13 residues long. The CDR3 loop is CASSSQGDYGYTF. The CDR3 nucleotides read TGCGCCAGCAGCTCGCAGGGTGACTATGGCTACACCTTC.

This chain connects TRBV19 to TRBJ2-3, with TRBD2 identical over 9 bases. V trimming: 5 bases; J trimming: 6 bases; junction bases outside the gene matches: 9. The CDR3 totals 15 residues. Germline loops: CDR1 LNHDA, CDR2 SQIVND (reference sequence). The CDR3 DNA follows: TGTGCCAGTAGTGCGTCTAGCGGGGCCGCCGATACGCAGTATTTT. This encodes CASSASSGAADTQYF.

This clone rates as large. This chain joins TRBV7-3 and TRBJ1-2; TRBD1 might be the D (5 bases). The germline CDR1 and CDR2 sequences are SGHTA and FQGTGA. This CDR3 contains 13 residues. V shed 4 bases and J shed 6 bases, with 12 bases lying between them. The CDR3 coding sequence is TGTGCCAGCAGCTCTTTAGGGGCCCATGGCTACACCTTC. Residues: CASSSLGAHGYTF.

Comments on this clone: The same CDR3 arises from other DNA sequences in this sample as well. V gene TRBV19 combines with J gene TRBJ1-5; D is unclear. Per the germline V gene, CDR1 is LNHDA and CDR2 is SQIVND (reference sequence). Trimming left V 1 base short and J 1 base short, with 5 bases between. This CDR3 region has 14 residues. CDR3 nucleotide sequence: TGTGCCAGTAGTATAGGAGAAAGCAATCAGCCCCAGCATTTT. As protein: CASSIGESNQPQHF.

The chain links TRBV27 to TRBJ1-1, with 8 bases that match TRBD1. CDR3 length equals 14 residues. The V gene end was trimmed by 6 bases and the J gene end by 0 bases; junction bases not matched to a gene: 3. The germline V gene has CDR1 MNHEY and CDR2 SMNVEV (reference sequence). The CDR3 DNA follows: TGTGCCAGCAGCCCAGGGGGCCTGAACACTGAAGCTTTCTTT. It yields the protein CASSPGGLNTEAFF.

The chain recombines TRBV19 with TRBJ1-6, with D hard to call. Germline loops: CDR1 LNHDA, CDR2 SQIVND (reference sequence). The CDR3 consists of 13 residues. Trimming pared 7 bases from V and 10 bases from J, leaving 14 bases between. CDR3 loop: CASTEILGSPLHF. As DNA, the CDR3 is TGTGCCAGTACCGAAATACTCGGCTCACCCCTCCACTTT.

J is TRBJ1-1 and V is TRBV15, with 8 bases identical to TRBD1. This CDR3 has 14 residues. V was pared by 3 bases and J by 3 bases, with 3 bases of the junction left unmatched. Germline CDR1 and CDR2: LNHNV and YYDKDF (reference sequence). This CDR3 is CATSSRTGYTEAFF. The DNA of the CDR3 is TGTGCCACCAGCAGCCGGACAGGGTACACTGAAGCTTTCTTT.

The CDR3 nucleotides read TGTGCCAGCAGTTGGGACAGAAACACCGGGGAGCTGTTTTTT. It codes for CASSWDRNTGELFF. The V and J genes are TRBV27 and TRBJ2-2, with TRBD1 matching 7 bases. The CDR3 covers 14 residues. Germline CDR1 and CDR2: MNHEY and SMNVEV (reference sequence). Trimming at V came to 4 bases and at J to 2 bases, leaving 1 base not matched to a gene.

This clone showed up just once. This rearrangement joins TRBV4-1 to TRBJ1-2; D is ambiguous. V was clipped by 3 bases and J by 0 bases, with 14 bases between them. Germline CDR1 is MGHRA and CDR2 is YSYEKL. This CDR3 spans 16 amino acids. CDR3: CASSHTSQVSNYGYTF. The CDR3 coding sequence is TGCGCCAGCAGCCACACTTCCCAAGTTTCTAACTATGGCTACACCTTC.

This chain connects TRBV5-1 to TRBJ2-5; 8 nucleotides match TRBD1. The CDR3 has 14 residues. Trimming at V came to 4 bases and at J to 3 bases, leaving 5 bases not matched to a gene. Germline values: CDR1 SGHRS, CDR2 YFSETQ. CDR3: CASSKDRVKETQYF. In DNA form, the CDR3 reads TGCGCCAGCAGCAAGGACAGGGTTAAAGAGACCCAGTACTTC. The whole variable domain, filled in from reference TRBV5-1 and TRBJ2-5, reads KAGVTQTPRYLIKTRGQQVTLSCSPISGHRSVSWYQQTPGQGLQFLFEYFSETQRNKGNFPGRFSGRQFSNSRSEMNVSTLELGDSALYLCASSKDRVKETQYFGPGTRLLVL.

The V call is TRBV7-9, the J call TRBJ1-4, with D uncertain. The CDR3 is 17 amino acids. Germline V CDR1 and CDR2: SEHNR, FQNEAQ (reference sequence). Trimming pared 4 bases from V and 0 bases from J, leaving 15 bases between. CDR3 DNA: TGTGCCAGCAGCTCCTGGACCGACTACGCAACTAATGAAAAACTGTTTTTT. Translation gives CASSSWTDYATNEKLFF.

CDR3 DNA sequence: TGCAGTGTTTGGGGCAACACTGAAGCTTTCTTT. Its protein is CSVWGNTEAFF. The gene calls are TRBV20-1 and TRBJ1-1, with D maybe TRBD1 (5 bases). The CDR3 is made up of 11 amino acids. V was cut by 7 bases and J by 2 bases, with 8 bases left in between. Germline lookup yields CDR1 DFQATT and CDR2 SNEGSKA (reference sequence).

V is TRBV11-2 and J is TRBJ2-1; unclear D gene. Between the trimmed V and J ends, which lost 5 bases and 8 bases, there was a span of 19 bases. CDR3 length equals 15 residues. Germline V CDR1 and CDR2: SGHAT, FQNNGV. CDR3 loop: CASSPSRPGIDEQFF. Written as DNA, the CDR3 is TGTGCCAGCAGCCCGAGCCGGCCCGGAATCGATGAGCAGTTCTTC.